The clone carrying this TCR beta chain has only one observation. A much larger clone differs from this one at a single base, so this may be a read error. The sample originates from a study of PD-L1 blockade in urothelial cancer. At the level of the study: Blood analysis occurred 3 weeks (second dose) and 6 weeks after treatment start.

The time point was: pretreatment peripheral blood. Between 1 and 8 samples per patient were obtained, pretreatment and on-treatment. Here immunoSEQ multiplex PCR was the method, and the copy in TCRdb shows in-frame clones only, minus some. The sample lists tens of thousands of clones, approximately 79% occurring once. CDR1 is SQVTM, CDR2 ANQGSEA, per germline. The CDR3 totals 16 residues. This receptor was taken from a man in his 70s with urothelial cancer. The genes are TRBV29-1 and TRBJ2-1, with a weak D call TRBD1 (6 bases). Material: PBMCs, obtained around atezolizumab (anti-PD-L1) treatment. DNA of the CDR3: TGCAGCGTTGAATTGAGGGGGAAAAACGACTACAATGGGCAGTTCTTC. Encoded protein: CSVELRGKNDYNGQFF.